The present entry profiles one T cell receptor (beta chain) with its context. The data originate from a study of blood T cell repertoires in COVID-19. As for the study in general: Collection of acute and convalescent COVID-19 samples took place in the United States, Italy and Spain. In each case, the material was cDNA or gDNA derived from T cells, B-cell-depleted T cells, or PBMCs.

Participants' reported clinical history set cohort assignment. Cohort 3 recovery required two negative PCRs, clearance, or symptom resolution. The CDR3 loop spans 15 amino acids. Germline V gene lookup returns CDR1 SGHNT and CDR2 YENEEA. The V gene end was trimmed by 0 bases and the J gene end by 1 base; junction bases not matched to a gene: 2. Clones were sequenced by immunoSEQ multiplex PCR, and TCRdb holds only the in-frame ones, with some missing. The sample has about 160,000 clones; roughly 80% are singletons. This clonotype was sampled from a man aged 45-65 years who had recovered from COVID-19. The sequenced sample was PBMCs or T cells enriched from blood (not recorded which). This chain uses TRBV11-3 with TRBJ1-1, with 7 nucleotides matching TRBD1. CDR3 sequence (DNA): TGTGCCAGCAGCTTAGAAGAGGGGGCGAACACTGAAGCTTTCTTT. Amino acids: CASSLEEGANTEAFF. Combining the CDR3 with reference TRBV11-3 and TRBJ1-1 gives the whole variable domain EAGVVQSPRYKIIEKKQPVAFWCNPISGHNTLYWYLQNLGQGPELLIRYENEEAVDDSQLPKDRFSAERLKGVDSTLKIQPAELGDSAVYLCASSLEEGANTEAFFGQGTRLTVV.